The present TCR beta chain was sequenced within a study of T cells in localized non-small cell lung cancer. The study's findings and limits: Across samples, adjacent lung featured a median around 57 of the top 100 tumor clones.

CDR1 LGHNA and CDR2 YNFKEQ come from the germline V gene. Trimming at V came to 3 bases and at J to 8 bases, leaving 6 bases not matched to a gene. This CDR3 is 13 amino acids long. Profiled with immunoSEQ multiplex PCR; TCRdb holds only in-frame clones, not every one. The sample yields around 83,000 clones, about 78% seen once. Of note for this clone: Its antigen is unidentified.

The V gene is TRBV4-2, the J gene TRBJ1-2; 7 bases are shared with TRBD1. The clonotype originates from a man aged 35-75 years with stage II squamous cell lung carcinoma. The sequencing used PBMCs, collected before any cancer treatment. The CDR3 reads CASSHDRVGGYTF. The DNA for the CDR3 is TGTGCCAGCAGCCACGACAGGGTGGGCGGCTACACCTTC.